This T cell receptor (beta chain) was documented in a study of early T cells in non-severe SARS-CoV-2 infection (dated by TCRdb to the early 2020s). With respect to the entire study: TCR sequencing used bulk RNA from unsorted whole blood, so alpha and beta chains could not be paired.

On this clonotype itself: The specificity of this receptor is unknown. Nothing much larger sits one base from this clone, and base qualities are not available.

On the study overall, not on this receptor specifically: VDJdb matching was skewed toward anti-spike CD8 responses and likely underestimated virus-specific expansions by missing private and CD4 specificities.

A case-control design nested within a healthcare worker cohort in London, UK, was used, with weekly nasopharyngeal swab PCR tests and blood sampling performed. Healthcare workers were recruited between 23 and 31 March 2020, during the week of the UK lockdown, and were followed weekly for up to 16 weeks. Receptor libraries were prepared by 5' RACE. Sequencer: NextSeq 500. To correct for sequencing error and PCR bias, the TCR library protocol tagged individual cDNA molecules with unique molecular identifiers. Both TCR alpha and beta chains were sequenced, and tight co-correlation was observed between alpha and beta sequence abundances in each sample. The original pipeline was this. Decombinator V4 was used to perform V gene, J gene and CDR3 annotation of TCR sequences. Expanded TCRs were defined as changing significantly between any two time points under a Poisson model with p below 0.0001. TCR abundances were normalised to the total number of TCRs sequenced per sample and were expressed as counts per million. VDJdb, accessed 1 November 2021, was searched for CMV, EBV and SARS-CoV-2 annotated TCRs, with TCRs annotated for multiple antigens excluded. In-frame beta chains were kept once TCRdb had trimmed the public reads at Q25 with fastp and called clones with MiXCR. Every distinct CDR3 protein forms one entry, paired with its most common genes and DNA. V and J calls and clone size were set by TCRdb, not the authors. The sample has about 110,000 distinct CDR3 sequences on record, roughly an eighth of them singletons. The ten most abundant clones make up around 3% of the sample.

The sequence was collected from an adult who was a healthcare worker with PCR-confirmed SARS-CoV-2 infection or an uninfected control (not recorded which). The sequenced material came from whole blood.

The CDR3 reads as follows: CASSPGGLAGYEQYF. The nucleotides are TGTGCCAGCAGCCCAGGGGGACTAGCGGGATACGAGCAGTACTTC. The chain was built from TRBV11-2 and TRBJ2-7; 13 junctional bases match TRBD2. Relative to germline, V is missing 5 bases and J is missing 4 bases, with 5 bases of the junction outside any gene match. Its CDR3 holds 15 amino acids, cysteine through phenylalanine. Only CDR3 DNA remains: 45 bases, in frame from the first base. CDR1 and CDR2, per the germline V gene, are SGHAT and FQNNGV. With all but the CDR3 taken from the reference TRBV11-2 and TRBJ2-7 genes, the full variable domain is: EAGVAQSPRYKIIEKRQSVAFWCNPISGHATLYWYQQILGQGPKLLIQFQNNGVVDDSQLPKDRFSAERLKGVDSTLKIQPAKLEDSAVYLCASSPGGLAGYEQYFGPGTRLTVT.